These T cell receptor beta chains were read from a single sample in a study of blood T cells in healthy people across ages. TCRdb re-derived calls from the 5' RACE reads in MiXCR, one entry per CDR3 protein. The sample carries fewer than 2 million distinct CDR3 sequences, about 39% recorded once. The specimen sequenced was blood. These receptors came from a human donor in good health. Both conserved end residues are part of each CDR3. The D gene is left open where the match is weak. Clone size is stated in some rows and not others, as once, few, many or a class when expanded.

>TRBJ1-3|.|TRBV28|.
CASSLLSGSGNTIYF
>TRBJ2-7|.|TRBV4-1|many
CASSEGTLAYEQYF
>TRBJ2-5|TRBD1|TRBV18|.
CASSPPPGQGAREQYF
>TRBJ1-2|.|TRBV3-1|.
CASSQVDSHYGYTF
>TRBJ2-1|.|TRBV28|.
CASSSSTRISDEQFF
>TRBJ2-7|TRBD1|TRBV5-6|few
CASSWGTVYEQYF
>TRBJ2-7|.|TRBV6-2/TRBV6-3|few
CASRTPTLNLREQYF
>TRBJ1-4|.|TRBV6-6|.
CASSYSLTELFF
>TRBJ2-7|.|TRBV7-2|few
CASSSGRAGYEQYF
>TRBJ2-3|.|TRBV6-5|once
CASSYSRVADTQYF
>.|.|TRBV7-8|few
CASSPAGGGLDEQYF
>TRBJ2-5|.|TRBV29-1|few
CSVDHLGQETQYF
>TRBJ1-1|.|TRBV27|.
CASKFGYEAFF
>TRBJ1-1|.|TRBV5-1|.
CASSLNSGTGTEAFF
>TRBJ1-2|.|TRBV7-6|.
CASSSTAGSVSNGYTF
>TRBJ2-1|.|TRBV11-1|few
CASSLAGSLNEQFF
>TRBJ2-4|.|TRBV29-1|once
CSVVGGTKNIQYF
>TRBJ2-1|TRBD2|TRBV4-3|many
CASSQDPSGAYNEQFF
>TRBJ2-6|.|TRBV6-5|few
CASSYSGDGANVLTF
>TRBJ2-7|.|TRBV6-2/TRBV6-3|.
CASADGQPPYEQYF
>TRBJ1-2|.|TRBV4-3|.
CASSQGTDNLYGYTF
>TRBJ2-1|TRBD2|TRBV4-1|.
CASSHLAGGNNEQFF
>TRBJ2-1|TRBD2|TRBV20-1|.
CSATSSGGEQFF